This T cell receptor beta chain was retrieved from a study of T-cell reconstitution after alpha-beta-depleted transplantation in children. This clonotype has just a few counts. Using unique molecular identifiers, the investigators prepared the TCRbeta library. TCRdb used MiXCR to reprocess the PCR reads, holding one entry per CDR3 protein. Among more than 550,000 distinct CDR3 sequences listed, over 9.5% were seen once. V shed 1 base and J 1 base; nucleotides not matched to a gene: 0. CDR3 length: 15 amino acids. Germline lookup yields CDR1 DFQATT and CDR2 SNEGSKA (reference sequence). Source: PBMCs from the stem cell graft donor, taken from the stem cell graft. This sequence joins TRBV20-1 and TRBJ2-1, with 11 bases lining up with TRBD2. This receptor was obtained from a human donor who donated a stem cell graft to a child with acute myeloid leukemia. CDR3 sequence reads: CSARGLAGSYNEQFF. CDR3 nucleotides: TGCAGTGCTAGAGGACTAGCGGGGTCCTACAATGAGCAGTTCTTC.